This T cell receptor beta chain was sequenced in a study of post-analysis software for immune sequencing data. Across the whole study: Progressive-relapsing, secondary progressive and relapsing-remitting multiple sclerosis were among the disease courses included. Study-level results: Five TRBV segments occurring more often in patients than controls included TRBV5-6, TRBV5-1 and TRBV20-1.

For this clonotype: Its antigen is not identified.

Built from TCR beta cDNA, the libraries had unique molecular identifiers in them. The authors obtained approximately 540,000 cDNA molecules from approximately 0.95 to 9.8 million T cells. One entry per CDR3 protein results from TCRdb running MiXCR on the PCR reads. Of fewer than 700,000 distinct CDR3 sequences listed, about 44% are singletons. V was clipped by 11 bases and J by 13 bases; unmatched bases: 20. The CDR3 consists of 14 residues. The chain combines TRBV12-3 or TRBV12-4 with TRBJ2-4, with 7 bases lining up with TRBD1. What was sequenced was blood. The clonotype comes from a girl under 18 with multiple sclerosis. CDR3 region: CAGGNDRAAWEQYF. The CDR3, as DNA: TGTGCCGGCGGAAACGACAGGGCCGCCTGGGAGCAGTACTTC.